Below, 17 T cell receptor beta chains from the same sample are listed, as sequenced in a study of T cell responses to AZD1222 COVID-19 vaccine (dated by TCRdb to the early 2020s). Reading the label with the study, this specimen's time point is: about 28 days (+/-7) after the second vaccine dose. Libraries came from the immunoSEQ multiplex PCR assay. Drawn from immuneACCESS, this table holds only the in-frame rearrangements with V and J called that TCRdb kept. Clones are partly lost; checked studies trace under half to an unresolved V gene and leave the rest unexplained. This sample is represented by 150,000 to 190,000 clones; 75% to 90% of them were singletons. The top ten clonotypes cover roughly a tenth of the sample. Specimen: peripheral blood, collected 28 days after the second AZD1222 dose. The source is an adult who received the AZD1222 COVID-19 vaccine.

V is TRBV7-9 and J is TRBJ1-2; 12 bases map to TRBD1. V shed 1 base and J 4 bases; nucleotides not matched to a gene: 7. The CDR3 length is 17 residues. In germline, CDR1 is SEHNR, CDR2 FQNEAQ (reference sequence). CDR3 region: CASSLGDRGRSGYGYTF. CDR3 DNA: TGTGCCAGCAGCTTAGGGGACAGGGGGCGATCGGGCTATGGCTACACCTTC.

The chain employs TRBV4-2 and TRBJ2-1; TRBD2 aligns across 8 bases. Unmatched junction bases numbered 14, after V lost 4 bases and J lost 12 bases. In germline, CDR1 is LGHNA, CDR2 YNFKEQ. This CDR3 spans 15 amino acids. CDR3 DNA: TGTGCCAGCAGCCCCACGAGGACGGGAGGGGCGTGGCAGTTCTTC. This gives the protein CASSPTRTGGAWQFF.

V usage is TRBV7-3 and J usage is TRBJ2-1; 8 bases line up with TRBD2. The V segment lost 5 bases and the J segment 6 bases; nucleotides outside the gene matches: 12. This CDR3 spans 16 amino acids. Germline V CDR1 and CDR2: SGHTA, FQGTGA. This CDR3 is CASSPPPVAGLNEQFF. The CDR3 DNA reads as TGTGCCAGCAGCCCTCCCCCGGTAGCGGGACTCAATGAGCAGTTCTTC.

The CDR3 loop reads CASSQGGGLGNTIYF. The CDR3, as DNA: TGCGCCAGCAGCCAAGGGGGCGGGCTCGGAAACACCATATATTTT. The V call is TRBV4-3, the J call TRBJ1-3; a weak D match, TRBD1 (5 bases). The length of the CDR3 is 15 residues. Trimming left V 1 base short and J 4 bases short, with 11 bases between. Per germline, CDR1 LGHNA and CDR2 YSLEER.

V is TRBV5-1 and J is TRBJ2-5; TRBD2 agrees at 8 bases. The CDR3 consists of 13 residues. The germline V gene encodes CDR1 SGHRS and CDR2 YFSETQ. The junction had 7 bases not matched to a gene; V was cut back by 7 bases and J by 5 bases. CDR3 DNA sequence: TGCGCCAGCGGTGCGGGGGGCGTTGAGACCCAGTACTTC. Protein sequence: CASGAGGVETQYF.

CDR3 amino acids: CASSLASWGKGDYNEQFF. For the CDR3, the DNA is TGTGCCAGCAGTTTAGCTAGCTGGGGAAAGGGGGACTACAATGAGCAGTTCTTC. This chain connects TRBV28 to TRBJ2-1; tentatively, D is TRBD1 (6 bases). The CDR3 is made up of 18 amino acids. V lost 2 bases, J lost 3 bases, and 20 bases lay in between. Germline CDR1 reads MDHEN; CDR2 reads SYDVKM.

V and J are TRBV6-5 and TRBJ1-2; no clear D gene. The V gene's germline CDR1 is MNHEY and CDR2 SVGAGI. The CDR3 has 14 residues. The V gene lost 6 bases and the J gene lost 2 bases, with 13 bases spanning the gap. The DNA for the CDR3 is TGTGCCAGCAGCGGAGAGTCGCGGAACTATGGCTACACCTTC. Protein sequence: CASSGESRNYGYTF.

This chain uses TRBV9 with TRBJ2-2, with 7 bases fitting TRBD2. The CDR3 is 15 amino acids. Trimming cost V 1 base and J 0 bases; bases outside gene matches: 0. The germline CDR1 and CDR2 sequences are SGDLS and YYNGEE. The CDR3: CASSVLAANTGELFF. CDR3 in DNA: TGTGCCAGCAGCGTACTAGCGGCGAACACCGGGGAGCTGTTTTTT. Full variable domain (remainder filled in from reference TRBV9 and TRBJ2-2): DSGVTQTPKHLITATGQRVTLRCSPRSGDLSVYWYQQSLDQGLQFLIQYYNGEERAKGNILERFSAQQFPDLHSELNLSSLELGDSALYFCASSVLAANTGELFFGEGSRLTVL.

The chain uses TRBV5-6 and TRBJ2-4; D perhaps matches TRBD2 (6 bases). V was pared by 3 bases and J by 0 bases, with 10 bases between. CDR1 is SGHDT and CDR2 is YYEEEE in the germline V gene. This CDR3 is 15 amino acids long. The CDR3: CASSWGVVAKNIQYF. The CDR3 bases are TGTGCCAGCAGCTGGGGGGTTGTAGCCAAAAACATTCAGTACTTC.

V gene TRBV10-3 combines with J gene TRBJ2-3, with 7 bases identical to TRBD2. Trimming cost V 9 bases and J 0 bases; bases outside gene matches: 9. Germline loops: CDR1 ENHRY, CDR2 SYGVKD. The CDR3 extends over 15 amino acids. CDR3 nucleotides: TGTGCCATACGCGGGAGCCTCTCTAGCACAGATACGCAGTATTTT. This encodes CAIRGSLSSTDTQYF.

This chain joins TRBV28 and TRBJ1-2; the D is unclear. Trimming removed 3 bases from V and 7 bases from J, with 15 bases in between. CDR3 length: 14 amino acids. CDR1 MDHEN and CDR2 SYDVKM come from the germline V gene. The CDR3 nucleotides read TGTGCCAGCAGTTTGGGTCGGACTTCCTTTGGCTACACCTTC. Residues: CASSLGRTSFGYTF.

The chain is built from TRBV5-1 and TRBJ1-2, with D uncertain. The V end lost 0 bases, the J end lost 7 bases, and 13 bases lay between the germline ends. The CDR3 sequence is 14 residues long. CDR1 and CDR2 from the germline V gene are SGHRS and YFSETQ. The CDR3 DNA follows: TGCGCCAGCAGCTTGGGTTCAGGTGGAATTGGCTACACCTTC. Its translation is CASSLGSGGIGYTF.

This rearrangement joins TRBV18 to TRBJ1-1; D perhaps matches TRBD1 (6 bases). The germline gives CDR1 KGHSH, CDR2 LQKENI. The V and J ends lost 5 bases and 8 bases respectively, with 15 bases between them. CDR3 length: 13 amino acids. The CDR3 reads CASSSTGPAEAFF. As DNA, the CDR3 is TGTGCCAGCTCATCCACAGGGCCCGCCGAAGCTTTCTTT.

The J gene is TRBJ1-4, the V gene TRBV5-4; D is perhaps TRBD1 (5 bases). The CDR3 is 15 residues long. Trimming took off 4 bases at V and 8 bases at J, with 18 bases between the two ends. Germline CDR1 reads SGHNT; CDR2 reads YYREEE (reference sequence). The CDR3 bases are TGTGCCAGCAGCCCCGGGTGGGGCCTCGAGGAAAAACTGTTTTTT. Residues: CASSPGWGLEEKLFF.

This clone was observed once. CDR3 bases: TGTGCCAGCAGCCCCAACTCTCGTCTGGGGGAAAAACTGTTTTTT. It yields the protein CASSPNSRLGEKLFF. The gene calls are TRBV7-9 and TRBJ1-4; D gene uncertain. The CDR3 extends over 15 amino acids. Trimming took 5 bases from V and 8 from J, leaving 18 bases between them. Germline CDR1 is SEHNR and CDR2 is FQNEAQ (reference sequence). Filled out from reference TRBV7-9 and TRBJ1-4, the complete variable domain reads DTGVSQNPRHKITKRGQNVTFRCDPISEHNRLYWYRQTLGQGPEFLTYFQNEAQLEKSRLLSDRFSAERPKGSFSTLEIQRTEQGDSAMYLCASSPNSRLGEKLFFGSGTQLSVL.

V gene TRBV9 combines with J gene TRBJ2-5, with D possibly TRBD1 on 5 matching bases. The CDR3 is 16 amino acids. Trimming cost V 0 bases and J 2 bases, with 14 bases left between them. The V gene's germline CDR1 is SGDLS and CDR2 YYNGEE. The CDR3: CASSVGGKREQETQYF. The CDR3, as DNA: TGTGCCAGCAGCGTAGGGGGCAAGCGTGAACAAGAGACCCAGTACTTC.

This chain links TRBV19 with TRBJ2-2; D may be TRBD1 or TRBD2 (5 bases each). The V end lost 9 bases, the J end lost 6 bases, and 23 bases lay between the germline ends. CDR1 and CDR2 from the germline V gene are LNHDA and SQIVND (reference sequence). CDR3 length: 16 residues. The CDR3 region is CASTYLTRDESGELFF. In DNA form, the CDR3 reads TGTGCCAGCACCTATTTGACGAGGGACGAGTCCGGGGAGCTGTTTTTT.